Listed below are T cell receptor beta chains from one sample, sequenced in a study of cytomegalovirus exposure and HLA in healthy donors. Produced via immunoSEQ multiplex PCR; TCRdb's table is partial and in-frame only. The sample lists over 95,000 clones, approximately 80% seen once, with roughly 9.7% in the top ten. Specimen: PBMCs. The origin of the receptors is a man aged 35 to 55 in good health and CMV-seropositive. The CDR3 runs from the conserved cysteine through the conserved F or W. The D gene is left open where the match is weak. Clone size is given for some rows only: seen once, a few or many times, or a class if the clone is expanded.

NA	NA	TRBJ1-6	16	TRBV7-3	TGTGCCAGCAGCTTAACAGGGGCCTCCTATAATTCACCCCTCCACTTT	CASSLTGASYNSPLHF
NA	TRBD1	TRBJ1-2	13	TRBV6-5	TGTGCCAGCAGGACCAACAGGGGGCGAGGCTACACCTTC	CASRTNRGRGYTF
NA	NA	TRBJ2-7	13	TRBV7-9	TGTGCCAGCAGCTTAGCGAGGGACTACGAGCAGTACTTC	CASSLARDYEQYF
NA	NA	TRBJ1-4	15	TRBV18	TGTGCCAGCTCACCCGCTAGCGGTGGCGGGGAAAAACTGTTTTTT	CASSPASGGGEKLFF
NA	TRBD1	TRBJ1-2	16	TRBV19	TGTGCCAGTAGTAAATACCCGGGACAGGCTAACTATGGCTACACCTTC	CASSKYPGQANYGYTF
once	TRBD2	TRBJ2-7	14	TRBV7-3	TGTGCCAGCAGCCACAGCGGGGGGATCGACGAGCAGTACTTC	CASSHSGGIDEQYF
NA	NA	TRBJ2-5	15	TRBV29-1	TGCAGCGTTGAGCAGTCGGGGTTTTTAGGAGAGACCCAGTACTTC	CSVEQSGFLGETQYF
few	NA	TRBJ2-3	13	TRBV12-5	TGTGCTAGTCAGGGGGGCACCACAGATACGCAGTATTTT	CASQGGTTDTQYF
NA	TRBD2	TRBJ2-7	20	TRBV9	TGTGCCAGCAGCGTAACCACCCCGGGACTAGCGGGGGGCCCGGGGGACGAGCAGTACTTC	CASSVTTPGLAGGPGDEQYF
NA	TRBD1	TRBJ2-7	12	TRBV19	TGTGCCAGTAGAACACAGGGGTACGAGCAGTACTTC	CASRTQGYEQYF
NA	TRBD1	TRBJ2-4	11	TRBV29-1	TGCAGCGCCCGGACAGGGGGCCATGGATACTTC	CSARTGGHGYF
NA	NA	TRBJ1-1	15	TRBV4-3	TGCGCCAGCAGCCCCGATTGGAGACAGCCGACTGAGGCTTTCTTT	CASSPDWRQPTEAFF
NA	TRBD1	TRBJ2-7	14	TRBV18	TGTGCCAGCTCACAGACAACAGGGGACTACGAGCAGTACTTC	CASSQTTGDYEQYF
NA	NA	TRBJ1-1	13	TRBV7-6	TGTGCCAGCAGCTTAGTTATGAACACTGAAGCTTTCTTT	CASSLVMNTEAFF
NA	NA	TRBJ1-3	15	TRBV6-5	TGTGCCAGCACCCGGAACAGAGTCTCTGGAAACACCATATATTTT	CASTRNRVSGNTIYF
NA	TRBD1	TRBJ2-3	16	TRBV7-6	TGTGCCAGCAGTTCCGGGACAGGGTCATCCACAGATACGCAGTATTTT	CASSSGTGSSTDTQYF